The 25 T cell receptor beta chains below come from one sample, sequenced in a study of cytomegalovirus exposure and HLA in healthy donors. Sequencing was performed with immunoSEQ multiplex PCR; in TCRdb, only in-frame clones are kept and a portion is missing. The sample has 90,000 to 130,000 clones, approximately 90% seen once; the top ten hold 1.4%. Material: PBMCs. These receptor sequences come from a woman aged 25 to 39 in good health and CMV-seropositive.

This chain connects TRBV19 to TRBJ2-5; D perhaps matches TRBD1 (6 bases). V lost 7 bases and J lost 2, with 8 bases in between. The CDR3 covers 12 residues. Germline assignment: CDR1 LNHDA and CDR2 SQIVND (reference sequence). The CDR3 DNA is TGTGCCAGTAAAGACAGGCAAGAGACCCAGTACTTC. Amino acids: CASKDRQETQYF.

This clone showed up just once. The chain carries TRBV12-5 and TRBJ2-7; 9 bases match TRBD2. The CDR3 covers 14 residues. V gave up 1 base and J gave up 5 bases; unmatched junction bases: 3. Germline CDR1 LGHNT, CDR2 FRNRAP. CDR3 DNA: TGTGCTAGTGGTTTGGGTAGCGGGGGCGACGAGCAGTACTTC. This encodes CASGLGSGGDEQYF.

The rearrangement links TRBV5-1 to TRBJ1-1; D is unresolved. This CDR3 spans 16 amino acids. Germline V gene lookup returns CDR1 SGHRS and CDR2 YFSETQ. Trimming stripped 2 bases from V and 0 bases from J, with 14 bases between. The CDR3 protein is CASSFAGSTLNTEAFF. The CDR3 DNA follows: TGCGCCAGCAGCTTCGCAGGTTCCACCCTGAACACTGAAGCTTTCTTT.

The chain uses TRBV5-1 and TRBJ2-2; 10 nucleotides match TRBD2. The J segment lost 0 bases and the V segment lost 4 bases, leaving 3 bases of the junction unmatched. The germline V gene has CDR1 SGHRS and CDR2 YFSETQ. The CDR3 contains 16 residues. The CDR3 nucleotides read TGCGCCAGCAGCATCCTAGCGGGGGCGAACACCGGGGAGCTGTTTTTT. It encodes CASSILAGANTGELFF.

This clone has just a few counts. The chain employs TRBV6-1 and TRBJ2-1, with D maybe TRBD1 (5 bases). Deletions cut 3 bases from V and 0 bases from J, with 15 bases between. CDR3 size: 17 residues. Germline assignment: CDR1 MNHNS and CDR2 SASEGT. The CDR3 DNA follows: TGTGCCAGCAGTGAGCGACAGAATCGATACTCCTACAATGAGCAGTTCTTC. Amino acid sequence: CASSERQNRYSYNEQFF.

V usage is TRBV6-4 and J usage is TRBJ1-5; 9 nucleotides align to TRBD1. With V trimmed by 0 bases and J by 2 bases, 8 bases remained unmatched. The CDR3 consists of 18 residues. Looked up from germline, CDR1 is MRHNA and CDR2 is SNTAGT. The CDR3 region has the DNA TGTGCCAGCAGTGACTCGAGCAGGGACAGGGATGGCAATCAGCCCCAGCATTTT. Protein sequence: CASSDSSRDRDGNQPQHF.

This chain joins TRBV6-6 and TRBJ2-6, with D perhaps TRBD2 (5 bases). Trimming pared 6 bases from V and 3 bases from J, leaving 9 bases between. Germline V CDR1 and CDR2: MNHNY, SVGAGI (reference sequence). This CDR3 region has 14 residues. The CDR3 DNA reads TGTGCCAGCAGCACCGGAGGTGGGGCCAACGTCCTGACTTTC. The encoded protein is CASSTGGGANVLTF.

The genes are TRBV6-5 and TRBJ1-1, with 10 bases identical to TRBD1. Germline V CDR1 and CDR2: MNHEY, SVGAGI. The CDR3 has 15 residues. V lost 5 bases, J lost 1 base, and 4 bases stayed unmatched. The CDR3 loop is CASSRGQGTNTEAFF. The CDR3 DNA sequence: TGTGCCAGCAGTAGGGGACAGGGGACGAACACTGAAGCTTTCTTT.

J is TRBJ2-1 and V is TRBV27; 7 nucleotides match TRBD2. Losses at the gene ends were 4 bases for V and 9 bases for J; bases not matched to a gene: 15. The CDR3 spans 16 residues. The germline CDR1 and CDR2 sequences are MNHEY and SMNVEV (reference sequence). The CDR3 is CASSSLTGAGVVEQFF. The CDR3 region has the DNA TGTGCCAGCAGTTCCCTCACGGGCGCGGGAGTTGTTGAGCAGTTCTTC.

The rearrangement uses TRBV4-3 and TRBJ2-7, with D hard to call. CDR1 is LGHNA and CDR2 is YSLEER in the germline V gene. The CDR3 totals 13 residues. V lost 0 bases and J 4 bases, leaving 7 bases between the germline ends. Written as DNA, the CDR3 is TGCGCCAGCAGCCAAGAAACCGGGTACGAGCAGTACTTC. It codes for CASSQETGYEQYF.

CDR3 sequence reads: CASSPRRQPQHF. CDR3 coding DNA: TGTGCCAGCAGCCCCCGCAGGCAGCCCCAGCATTTT. This chain connects TRBV28 to TRBJ1-5; D gene ambiguous. This CDR3 contains 12 residues. Germline V gene data show CDR1 as MDHEN and CDR2 as SYDVKM. V lost 6 bases and J 7 bases, leaving 10 bases between the germline ends. Full variable domain (outside the CDR3, taken from reference TRBV28 and TRBJ1-5): DVKVTQSSRYLVKRTGEKVFLECVQDMDHENMFWYRQDPGLGLRLIYFSYDVKMKEKGDIPEGYSVSREKKERFSLILESASTNQTSMYLCASSPRRQPQHFGDGTRLSIL.

This clone appeared a single time. The rearrangement links TRBV15 to TRBJ1-1, with 8 bases aligning to TRBD1. Germline V gene lookup returns CDR1 LNHNV and CDR2 YYDKDF (reference sequence). Losses at the gene ends were 3 bases for V and 5 bases for J; bases not matched to a gene: 5. The CDR3 length is 14 residues. The CDR3 reads CATSRNRGGTEAFF. The CDR3 DNA follows: TGTGCCACCAGCAGGAACAGGGGGGGTACTGAAGCTTTCTTT.

This chain connects TRBV18 to TRBJ2-2; D not resolved. Trimming pared 3 bases from V and 2 bases from J, leaving 13 bases between. CDR1 is KGHSH, CDR2 LQKENI, per germline. This CDR3 comprises 16 residues. The CDR3 nucleotides are TGTGCCAGCTCACCGGGTAGAACAGTAAACACCGGGGAGCTGTTTTTT. Protein product: CASSPGRTVNTGELFF. The full variable domain, with the rest looked up from reference TRBV18 and TRBJ2-2, is NAGVMQNPRHLVRRRGQEARLRCSPMKGHSHVYWYRQLPEEGLKFMVYLQKENIIDESGMPKERFSAEFPKEGPSILRIQQVVRGDSAAYFCASSPGRTVNTGELFFGEGSRLTVL.

This clone was counted at least ten times. The chain couples TRBV5-1 to TRBJ2-7, with a weak D call TRBD1 (5 bases). CDR1 and CDR2 from the germline V gene are SGHRS and YFSETQ. V was clipped by 4 bases and J by 3 bases, with 8 bases between them. The CDR3 is made up of 12 amino acids. The CDR3, as DNA: TGCGCCAGCAGCCCTCAGGGCTACGAGCAGTACTTC. This gives the protein CASSPQGYEQYF.

This clone has more than one count but fewer than ten. The V and J genes are TRBV15 and TRBJ1-5; no firm D call. Between the trimmed V and J ends, which lost 5 bases and 7 bases, there was a span of 12 bases. This CDR3 contains 13 residues. Per the germline V gene, CDR1 is LNHNV and CDR2 is YYDKDF (reference sequence). The DNA for the CDR3 is TGTGCCACCAGCCCACGGGGAGGACAGCCCCAGCATTTT. It specifies CATSPRGGQPQHF.

The chain carries TRBV11-3 and TRBJ2-7; 8 nucleotides line up with TRBD1. Per the germline V gene, CDR1 is SGHNT and CDR2 is YENEEA. The CDR3 consists of 13 residues. The CDR3 loop is CATGGQSSYEQYF. CDR3 coding DNA: TGTGCTACAGGGGGGCAGAGCTCCTACGAGCAGTACTTC.

The chain uses TRBV6-5 and TRBJ1-1, with 7 bases lining up with TRBD1. J was trimmed by 1 base and V by 6 bases; bases with no gene match: 2. The CDR3 runs to 13 residues. Germline CDR1 reads MNHEY; CDR2 reads SVGAGI. The CDR3 is CASSHRGNTEAFF. The CDR3 DNA sequence: TGTGCCAGCAGCCACAGGGGGAACACTGAAGCTTTCTTT.

The J gene is TRBJ2-7, the V gene TRBV29-1; weak D call: TRBD2 (5 bases). The CDR3 is made up of 15 amino acids. With 6 bases removed from V and 3 bases from J, the gap between germline ends came to 21 bases. Germline CDR1 and CDR2: SQVTM and ANQGSEA. CDR3 nucleotide sequence: TGCAGCGTCACTGCTACTAGAGCCCGGGGCTACGAGCAGTACTTC. It encodes CSVTATRARGYEQYF.

This chain connects TRBV30 to TRBJ2-7; TRBD2 agrees at 8 bases. The germline gives CDR1 GTSNPN, CDR2 SVGIG (reference sequence). The CDR3 is made up of 15 amino acids. The trim removed 3 bases at V and 0 bases at J, leaving 7 bases unmatched. The CDR3 sequence is CAWRPAGVDSYEQYF. In nucleotides, the CDR3 is TGTGCCTGGAGGCCAGCGGGGGTCGACTCCTACGAGCAGTACTTC.

The chain couples TRBV28 to TRBJ2-7; D is unresolved. This CDR3 comprises 12 residues. V lost 7 bases and J 5 bases, leaving 12 bases between the germline ends. Per the germline V gene, CDR1 is MDHEN and CDR2 is SYDVKM. The CDR3 nucleotides are TGTGCCAGCACTCAACAGAATCACGAGCAGTACTTC. Its translation is CASTQQNHEQYF.

The chain carries TRBV6-4 and TRBJ2-1; TRBD1 aligns across 9 bases. V lost 4 bases and J lost 7; bases outside the gene matches: 5. CDR3 length equals 14 residues. Germline V gives CDR1 MRHNA, CDR2 SNTAGT. The CDR3 nucleotides are TGTGCCAGCAGTGGGACAGGGGAGTCAAATGAGCAGTTCTTC. Amino acids: CASSGTGESNEQFF.

The gene calls are TRBV5-1 and TRBJ2-7; the match to TRBD2 covers 13 bases. The V segment lost 2 bases and the J segment 5 bases; nucleotides outside the gene matches: 4. There are 15 residues in the CDR3. Looked up from germline, CDR1 is SGHRS and CDR2 is YFSETQ. The CDR3 bases are TGCGCCAGCAGCTTTGGACTAGCGGGAGTCCACGAGCAGTACTTC. Its protein product is CASSFGLAGVHEQYF.

CDR3 sequence: CASSLYGGSGFDIQYF. The DNA of the CDR3 is TGTGCCAGCAGCTTGTATGGGGGCTCTGGGTTCGACATTCAGTACTTC. The rearrangement links TRBV5-6 to TRBJ2-4; perhaps TRBD1 as D (6 bases). CDR3 length: 16 residues. CDR1 and CDR2 (germline): SGHDT, YYEEEE. Trimming took off 1 base at V and 8 bases at J, with 19 bases between the two ends.

The chain uses TRBV7-3 and TRBJ2-7; 8 bases are shared with TRBD1. There are 14 residues in the CDR3. Germline lookup yields CDR1 SGHTA and CDR2 FQGTGA. V dropped 6 bases and J dropped 4; count of bases not matched to a gene: 8. The CDR3 region has the DNA TGTGCCAGCAGACGACAGGGGCCGGTATACGAGCAGTACTTC. It is translated as CASRRQGPVYEQYF.

The chain joins TRBV7-2 to TRBJ1-1, with D uncertain. Trimming removed 2 bases from V and 0 bases from J, with 7 bases in between. CDR1 and CDR2 (germline): SGHTA, FQGNSA. This CDR3 spans 14 amino acids. The CDR3 DNA is TGTGCCAGCAGCTTAATCCGGGTGAACACTGAAGCTTTCTTT. Its translation is CASSLIRVNTEAFF.